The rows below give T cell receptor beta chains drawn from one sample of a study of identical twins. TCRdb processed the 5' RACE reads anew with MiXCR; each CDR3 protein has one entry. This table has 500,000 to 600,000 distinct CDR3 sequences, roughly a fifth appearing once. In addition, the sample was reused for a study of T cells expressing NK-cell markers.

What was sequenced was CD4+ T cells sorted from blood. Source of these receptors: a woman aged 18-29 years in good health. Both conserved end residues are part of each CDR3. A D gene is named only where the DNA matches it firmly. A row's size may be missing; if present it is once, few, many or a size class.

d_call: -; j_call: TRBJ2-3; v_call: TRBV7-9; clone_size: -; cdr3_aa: CASSSGGILWDTQYF; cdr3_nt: TGTGCCAGCAGCTCCGGAGGAATACTGTGGGATACGCAGTATTTT
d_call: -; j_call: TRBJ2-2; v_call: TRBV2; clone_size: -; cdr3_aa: CASRLIAVTPGELFF; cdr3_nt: TGTGCCAGCAGGCTGATAGCGGTAACGCCCGGGGAGCTGTTTTTT
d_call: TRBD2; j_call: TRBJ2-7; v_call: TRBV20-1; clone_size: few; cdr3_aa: CSARGVLAGTYEQYF; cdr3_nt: TGCAGTGCTAGAGGGGTGCTAGCGGGGACCTACGAGCAGTACTTC
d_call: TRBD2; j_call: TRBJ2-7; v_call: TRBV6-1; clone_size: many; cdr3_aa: CASSPLRIAGPYEQYF; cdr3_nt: TGTGCCAGCAGTCCCCTAAGGATAGCGGGGCCCTACGAGCAGTACTTC
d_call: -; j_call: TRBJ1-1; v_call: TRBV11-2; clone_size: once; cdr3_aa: CASSHGRNTEAFF; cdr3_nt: TGTGCCAGCAGCCATGGGAGGAACACTGAAGCTTTCTTT
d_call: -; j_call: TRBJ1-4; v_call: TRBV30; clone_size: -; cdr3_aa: CAWRAPGSGEKLFF; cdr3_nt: TGTGCCTGGAGGGCCCCAGGGTCGGGTGAAAAACTGTTTTTT
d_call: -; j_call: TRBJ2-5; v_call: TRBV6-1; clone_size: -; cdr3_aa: CASRAWGRGQETQYF; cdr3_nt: TGTGCCAGCAGAGCTTGGGGGCGCGGGCAAGAGACCCAGTACTTC
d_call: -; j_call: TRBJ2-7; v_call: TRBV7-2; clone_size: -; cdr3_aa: CASSLELGLSYEQYF; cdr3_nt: TGTGCCAGCAGCTTGGAACTCGGACTTTCCTACGAGCAGTACTTC
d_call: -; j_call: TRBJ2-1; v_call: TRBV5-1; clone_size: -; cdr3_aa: CASSLGGRPMRLF; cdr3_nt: TGCGCCAGCAGCTTGGGGGGGCGGCCAATGCGGCTCTTC
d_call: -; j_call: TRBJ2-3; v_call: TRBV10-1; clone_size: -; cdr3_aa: CASSGFLSTDTQYF; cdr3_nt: TGCGCCAGCAGTGGGTTTTTATCGACAGATACGCAGTATTTT